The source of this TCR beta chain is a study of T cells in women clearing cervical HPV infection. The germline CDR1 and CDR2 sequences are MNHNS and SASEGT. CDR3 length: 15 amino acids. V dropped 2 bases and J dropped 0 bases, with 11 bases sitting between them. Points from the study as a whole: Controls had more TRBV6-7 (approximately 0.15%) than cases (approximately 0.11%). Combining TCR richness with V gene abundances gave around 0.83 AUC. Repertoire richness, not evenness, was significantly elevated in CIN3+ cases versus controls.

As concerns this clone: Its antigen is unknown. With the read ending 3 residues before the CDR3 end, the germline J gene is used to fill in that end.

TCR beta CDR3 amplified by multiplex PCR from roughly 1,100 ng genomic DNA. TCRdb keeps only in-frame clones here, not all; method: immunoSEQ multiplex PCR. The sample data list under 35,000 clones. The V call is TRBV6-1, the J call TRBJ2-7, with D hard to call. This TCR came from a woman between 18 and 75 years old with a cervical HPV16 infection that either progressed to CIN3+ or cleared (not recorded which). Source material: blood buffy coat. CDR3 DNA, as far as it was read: TGTGCCAGCAGTGAAACGGTCTTGAGCTCCTACGAG. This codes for CASSETVLSSYE. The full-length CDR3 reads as CASSETVLSSYEQYF.